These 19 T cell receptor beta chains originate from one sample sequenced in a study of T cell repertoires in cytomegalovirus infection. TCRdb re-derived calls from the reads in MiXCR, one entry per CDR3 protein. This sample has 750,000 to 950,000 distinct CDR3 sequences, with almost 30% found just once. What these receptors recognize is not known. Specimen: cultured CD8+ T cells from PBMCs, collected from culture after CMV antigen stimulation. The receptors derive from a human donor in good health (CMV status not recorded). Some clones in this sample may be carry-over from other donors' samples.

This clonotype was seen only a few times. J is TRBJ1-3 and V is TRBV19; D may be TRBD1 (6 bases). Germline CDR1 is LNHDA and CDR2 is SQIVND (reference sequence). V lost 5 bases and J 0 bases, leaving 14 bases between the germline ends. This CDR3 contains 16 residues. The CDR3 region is CASSPIWGASGNTIYF. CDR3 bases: TGTGCCAGTAGTCCCATCTGGGGGGCCTCTGGAAACACCATATATTTT.

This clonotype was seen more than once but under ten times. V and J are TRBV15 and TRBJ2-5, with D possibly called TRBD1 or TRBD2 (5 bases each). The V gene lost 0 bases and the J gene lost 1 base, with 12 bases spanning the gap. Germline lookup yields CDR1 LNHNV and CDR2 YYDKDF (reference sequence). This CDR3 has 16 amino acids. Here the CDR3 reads CATSRDDEGRQETQYF. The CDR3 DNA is TGTGCCACCAGCAGAGATGACGAGGGGCGCCAAGAGACCCAGTACTTC.

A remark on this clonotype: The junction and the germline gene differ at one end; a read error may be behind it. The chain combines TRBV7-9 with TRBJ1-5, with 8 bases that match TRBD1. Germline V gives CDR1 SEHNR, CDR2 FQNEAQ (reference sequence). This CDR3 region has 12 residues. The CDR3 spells CASSSGQGPRNF. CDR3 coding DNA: TGTGCCAGCAGCTCCGGACAGGGCCCCAGGAATTTT.

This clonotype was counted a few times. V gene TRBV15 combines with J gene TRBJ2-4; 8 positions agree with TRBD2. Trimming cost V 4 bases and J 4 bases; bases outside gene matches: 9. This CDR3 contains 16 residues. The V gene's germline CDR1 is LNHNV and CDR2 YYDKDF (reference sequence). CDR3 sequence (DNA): TGTGCCACCAGCACGGGAGGGGGGCAGGAGAAAAACATTCAGTACTTC. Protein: CATSTGGGQEKNIQYF.

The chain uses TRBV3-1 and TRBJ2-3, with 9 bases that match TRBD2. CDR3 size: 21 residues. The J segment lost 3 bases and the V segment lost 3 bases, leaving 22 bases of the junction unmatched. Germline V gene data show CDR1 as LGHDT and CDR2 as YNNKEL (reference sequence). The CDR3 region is CASSHQTPGVAGAPRTDTQYF. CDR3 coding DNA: TGTGCCAGCAGCCATCAAACCCCGGGGGTAGCGGGGGCACCAAGGACAGATACGCAGTATTTT.

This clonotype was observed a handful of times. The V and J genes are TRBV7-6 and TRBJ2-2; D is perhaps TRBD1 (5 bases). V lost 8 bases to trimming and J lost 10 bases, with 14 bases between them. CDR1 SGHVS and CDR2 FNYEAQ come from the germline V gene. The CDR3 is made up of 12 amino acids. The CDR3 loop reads CASASPDMELFF. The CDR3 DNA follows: TGTGCCAGCGCTTCTCCGGACATGGAGCTGTTTTTT. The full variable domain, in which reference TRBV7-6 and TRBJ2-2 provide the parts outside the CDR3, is GAGVSQSPRYKVTKRGQDVALRCDPISGHVSLYWYRQALGQGPEFLTYFNYEAQQDKSGLPNDRFSAERPEGSISTLTIQRTEQRDSAMYRCASASPDMELFFGEGSRLTVL.

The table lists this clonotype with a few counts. The CDR3 reads CASSEPPAGGKGAFF. CDR3 nucleotide sequence: TGTGCCAGCAGTGAACCCCCAGCCGGTGGAAAAGGTGCTTTCTTT. V is TRBV6-2 or TRBV6-3 and J is TRBJ1-1, with D hard to call. Trimming removed 5 bases at V and 11 bases at J, with 24 bases between. CDR1 and CDR2 (germline): MNHEY, SVGEGT. The CDR3 is 15 amino acids.

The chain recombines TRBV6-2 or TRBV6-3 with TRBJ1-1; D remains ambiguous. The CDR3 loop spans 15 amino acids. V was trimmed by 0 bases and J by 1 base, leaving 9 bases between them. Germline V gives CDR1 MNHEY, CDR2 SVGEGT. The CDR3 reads CASSYSLTQNTEAFF. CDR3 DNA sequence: TGTGCCAGCAGTTACTCGTTAACCCAGAACACTGAAGCTTTCTTT.

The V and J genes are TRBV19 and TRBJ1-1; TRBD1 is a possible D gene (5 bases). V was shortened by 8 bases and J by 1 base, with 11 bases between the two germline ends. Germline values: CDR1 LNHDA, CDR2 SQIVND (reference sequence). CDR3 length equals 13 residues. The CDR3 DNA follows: TGTGCCAGTGGGGACCACAGGAACACTGAAGCTTTCTTT. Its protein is CASGDHRNTEAFF.

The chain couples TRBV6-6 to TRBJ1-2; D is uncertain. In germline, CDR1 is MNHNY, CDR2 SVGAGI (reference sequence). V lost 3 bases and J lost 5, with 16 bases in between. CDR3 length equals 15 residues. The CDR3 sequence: CASSYPGEGWYGYTF. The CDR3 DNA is TGTGCCAGCAGTTATCCCGGCGAGGGATGGTATGGCTACACCTTC.

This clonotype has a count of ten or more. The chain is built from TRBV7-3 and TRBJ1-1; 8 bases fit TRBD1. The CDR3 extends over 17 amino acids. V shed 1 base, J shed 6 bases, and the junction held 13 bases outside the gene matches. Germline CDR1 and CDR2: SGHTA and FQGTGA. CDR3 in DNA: TGTGCCAGCAGCTTAAATGTCCCGGAGACAGGGGATCCTGAAGCTTTCTTT. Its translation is CASSLNVPETGDPEAFF. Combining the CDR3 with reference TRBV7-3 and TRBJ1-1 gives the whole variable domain GAGVSQTPSNKVTEKGKYVELRCDPISGHTALYWYRQSLGQGPEFLIYFQGTGAADDSGLPNDRFFAVRPEGSVSTLKIQRTERGDSAVYLCASSLNVPETGDPEAFFGQGTRLTVV.

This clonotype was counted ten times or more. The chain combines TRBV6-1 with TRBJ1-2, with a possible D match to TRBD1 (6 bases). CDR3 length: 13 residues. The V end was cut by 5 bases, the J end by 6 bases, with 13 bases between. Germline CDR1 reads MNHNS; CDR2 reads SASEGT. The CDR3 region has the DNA TGTGCCAGCAGTCGGACAGTCTCCGATGGCTACACCTTC. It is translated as CASSRTVSDGYTF.

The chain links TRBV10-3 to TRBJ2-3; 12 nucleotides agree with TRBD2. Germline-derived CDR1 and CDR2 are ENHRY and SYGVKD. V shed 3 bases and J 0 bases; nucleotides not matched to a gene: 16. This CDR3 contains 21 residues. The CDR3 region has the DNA TGTGCCATCAGTGATCCCGGGACTAGCGGGTCCAGTCCTCCTAGCACAGATACGCAGTATTTT. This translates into CAISDPGTSGSSPPSTDTQYF.

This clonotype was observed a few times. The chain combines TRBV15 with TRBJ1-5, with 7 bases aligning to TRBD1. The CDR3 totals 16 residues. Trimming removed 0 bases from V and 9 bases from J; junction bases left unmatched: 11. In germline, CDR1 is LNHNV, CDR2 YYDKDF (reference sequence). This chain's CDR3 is CATSREGTALGWPQHF. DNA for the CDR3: TGTGCCACCAGCAGAGAAGGGACAGCCCTTGGGTGGCCCCAGCATTTT. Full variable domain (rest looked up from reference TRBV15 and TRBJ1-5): DAMVIQNPRYQVTQFGKPVTLSCSQTLNHNVMYWYQQKSSQAPKLLFHYYDKDFNNEADTPDNFQSRRPNTSFCFLDIRSPGLGDTAMYLCATSREGTALGWPQHFGDGTRLSIL.

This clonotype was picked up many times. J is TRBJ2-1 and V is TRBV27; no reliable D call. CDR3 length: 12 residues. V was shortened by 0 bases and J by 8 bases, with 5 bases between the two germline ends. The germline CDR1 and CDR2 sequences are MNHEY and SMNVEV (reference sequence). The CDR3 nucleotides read TGTGCCAGCAGTTTATCATTGGATGAGCAGTTCTTC. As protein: CASSLSLDEQFF.

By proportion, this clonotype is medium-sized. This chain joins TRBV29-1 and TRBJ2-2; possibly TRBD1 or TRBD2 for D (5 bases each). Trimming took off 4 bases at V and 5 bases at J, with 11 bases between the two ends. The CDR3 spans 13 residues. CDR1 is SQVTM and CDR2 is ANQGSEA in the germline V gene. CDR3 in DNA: TGCAGCGTTGTCGTGGGGGATACCGGGGAGCTGTTTTTT. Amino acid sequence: CSVVVGDTGELFF.

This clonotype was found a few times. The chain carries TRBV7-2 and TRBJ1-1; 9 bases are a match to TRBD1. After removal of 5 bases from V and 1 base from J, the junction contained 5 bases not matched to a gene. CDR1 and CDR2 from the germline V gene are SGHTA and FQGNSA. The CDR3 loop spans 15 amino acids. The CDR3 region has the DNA TGTGCCAGCAGCCCCACAGGGGGCCAGAACACTGAAGCTTTCTTT. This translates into CASSPTGGQNTEAFF.

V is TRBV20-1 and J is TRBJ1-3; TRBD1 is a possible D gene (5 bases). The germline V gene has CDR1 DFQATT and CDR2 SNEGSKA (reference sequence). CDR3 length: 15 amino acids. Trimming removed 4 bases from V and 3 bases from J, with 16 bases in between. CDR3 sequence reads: CSAIGVRANGNTIYF. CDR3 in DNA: TGCAGTGCTATCGGGGTCAGGGCGAATGGAAACACCATATATTTT.

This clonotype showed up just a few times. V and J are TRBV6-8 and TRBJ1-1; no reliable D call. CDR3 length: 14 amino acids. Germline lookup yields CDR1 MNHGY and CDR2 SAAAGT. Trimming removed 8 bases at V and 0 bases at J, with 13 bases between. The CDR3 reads CASYPEPLNTEAFF. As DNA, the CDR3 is TGTGCCAGCTACCCGGAGCCGTTGAACACTGAAGCTTTCTTT.